The clone carrying this TCR beta chain was seen only once. The antigen remains undetermined. The data belong to a study of CD8+CD57+ T cells in acquired aplastic anemia. Study-level results: Statistical testing detected no significant gap in CD8+ Simpson's diversity between patients and controls. Patients and controls had in common 25 to 30 CD8+ CDR3 sequences.

The CDR3 has 15 residues. Germline lookup yields CDR1 LNHDA and CDR2 SQIVND (reference sequence). Trimming cost V 7 bases and J 0 bases, with 15 bases left between them. TCR beta VDJ and CDR3 profiling used genomic DNA as template. TCRdb analysed the reads with MiXCR anew, one entry per CDR3 protein. The repertoire includes 35,000 to 50,000 distinct CDR3 sequences, 65% to 70% of them detected once, and 20% to 30% sits in the top ten. This sequence was found in a human donor in good health, serving as a control. Sequenced material: sorted CD4+, CD8+, or CD8+CD57+ T cells (not recorded which) from PBMCs. This sequence joins TRBV19 and TRBJ1-1; D perhaps matches TRBD1 (5 bases). CDR3 sequence reads: CASTPGRAMNTEAFF. The CDR3 region has the DNA TGTGCCAGTACCCCAGGGAGGGCAATGAACACTGAAGCTTTCTTT.